This T cell receptor (beta chain) was observed in a study of T cells in Graves' hyperthyroidism and ophthalmopathy. Study-level points and caveats: Most thyroid clonotypes expanded above 0.001 were also detected in blood.

This clonotype was detected ten times or more. Its target is not known. PBMCs were derived from under 13 ml fresh peripheral blood. The TCR beta CDR3 regions underwent amplification using RNA transcripts as the source. RT-PCR in the first round (using the HTBI primer set) targeted the TCR CDR3. In TCRdb, the multiplex PCR reads were re-called with MiXCR into one record per CDR3 protein. Found here are roughly 650,000 distinct CDR3 sequences, about a sixth of them singletons; the top ten hold more than 3%. The V end was cut by 7 bases, the J end by 4 bases, with 17 bases between. Germline CDR1 is SGHDT and CDR2 is YYEEEE. This CDR3 region has 14 residues.

The sample consisted of blood. The V call is TRBV5-6, the J call TRBJ1-1; D is unclear. This TCR was recovered from a woman aged 40 to 49 with Graves' ophthalmopathy. CDR3 sequence (DNA): TGTGCCAGCCGACGAGCCTCGGGGTCCACTGAAGCTTTCTTT. Protein: CASRRASGSTEAFF.